Below are 10 T cell receptor beta chains sequenced from a single sample in a study of blood T cells in healthy people across ages. Alongside a J-beta primer mix, a sample-barcoded 5' primer served in a second PCR lasting about 7 to 12 cycles. MiXCR, run by TCRdb on the 5' RACE reads, gives a single entry per CDR3 protein. The sample has fewer than 650,000 distinct CDR3 sequences, around 27% seen once. These same data were also listed under a study on T cells of mothers and their children.

The sample comprised blood. The receptors stem from a boy younger than 10 in good health.

The V gene is TRBV6-6, the J gene TRBJ2-3; 10 nucleotides match TRBD2. Trimming cost V 6 bases and J 2 bases; bases outside gene matches: 5. Germline V gives CDR1 MNHNY, CDR2 SVGAGI (reference sequence). The CDR3 extends over 15 amino acids. The CDR3 region has the DNA TGTGCCAGCAGCCCCGGGACTAGCGTCACAGATACGCAGTATTTT. This encodes CASSPGTSVTDTQYF.

This chain uses TRBV5-1 with TRBJ2-2, with 8 nucleotides matching TRBD2. Trimming cost V 2 bases and J 0 bases; bases outside gene matches: 6. Germline V CDR1 and CDR2: SGHRS, YFSETQ. The CDR3 totals 17 residues. CDR3 sequence (DNA): TGCGCCAGCAGCTTATCCGTAGCGGGGCCGAACACCGGGGAGCTGTTTTTT. It yields the protein CASSLSVAGPNTGELFF.

This clonotype occurred a few times. This rearrangement joins TRBV29-1 to TRBJ2-3; no clear D gene. With 6 bases removed from V and 0 bases from J, the gap between germline ends came to 10 bases. The germline V gene has CDR1 SQVTM and CDR2 ANQGSEA. The CDR3 sequence is 13 residues long. CDR3 region: CSVGPGSTDTQYF. The CDR3, as DNA: TGCAGCGTGGGCCCAGGTAGCACAGATACGCAGTATTTT.

This clonotype was detected only a few times. The V and J genes are TRBV7-2 and TRBJ2-1, with D perhaps matching TRBD2 (5 bases). Germline lookup yields CDR1 SGHTA and CDR2 FQGNSA. This CDR3 is 15 amino acids long. Trimming shortened V by 6 bases and J by 4 bases, and 16 bases separated the two germline ends. The CDR3 sequence: CASSQGLAPYNEQFF. The CDR3 DNA is TGTGCCAGCAGTCAAGGGCTAGCTCCATACAATGAGCAGTTCTTC.

This rearrangement joins TRBV7-2 to TRBJ2-3; 14 bases map to TRBD2. This CDR3 contains 16 residues. The V segment lost 7 bases and the J segment 4 bases; nucleotides outside the gene matches: 7. Germline loops: CDR1 SGHTA, CDR2 FQGNSA. The CDR3 DNA follows: TGTGCCAGCACCCTAACGGGACTAGCGGGGGCAGATACGCAGTATTTT. Translated, it gives CASTLTGLAGADTQYF.

CDR3 residues: CASSLAAGGYQETQYF. The DNA of the CDR3 is TGTGCCAGCAGTTTAGCGGCAGGGGGCTACCAAGAGACCCAGTACTTC. The chain uses TRBV12-3 or TRBV12-4 and TRBJ2-5; 8 nucleotides agree with TRBD1. The CDR3 totals 16 residues. With V trimmed by 0 bases and J by 0 bases, 3 bases remained unmatched.

The rearrangement uses TRBV12-3 or TRBV12-4 and TRBJ2-5; 7 bases match TRBD2. J lost 4 bases, V lost 5 bases, and 10 bases had no gene match. This CDR3 contains 15 residues. The CDR3 reads CASSREGGSGETQYF. Written as DNA, the CDR3 is TGTGCCAGCAGTAGAGAGGGCGGGAGCGGAGAGACCCAGTACTTC.

The V and J genes are TRBV11-2 and TRBJ2-1, with TRBD1 matching over 8 bases. Looked up from germline, CDR1 is SGHAT and CDR2 is FQNNGV. CDR3 size: 16 residues. Germline trimming cut 5 bases from V and 2 bases from J; bases unmatched to any gene: 8. CDR3 protein: CASSEPTGAPYNEQFF. CDR3 DNA: TGTGCCAGCAGCGAACCGACAGGGGCCCCCTACAATGAGCAGTTCTTC.

The chain carries TRBV3-1 and TRBJ2-3, with 10 nucleotides matching TRBD2. V gave up 4 bases and J gave up 1 base; unmatched junction bases: 5. Germline V CDR1 and CDR2: LGHDT, YNNKEL (reference sequence). CDR3 length: 16 amino acids. The CDR3 DNA sequence: TGTGCCAGCAGCCCTCTAGCGGGAGCGGGCACAGATACGCAGTATTTT. Its translation is CASSPLAGAGTDTQYF.

The rearrangement links TRBV5-1 to TRBJ1-1, with TRBD1 matching over 12 bases. The CDR3 contains 16 residues. CDR1 is SGHRS, CDR2 YFSETQ, per germline. V lost 5 bases and J lost 4; bases outside the gene matches: 9. The CDR3 DNA reads TGCGCCAGCAGGTCCGGGACAGGGGGCGAGGGCACTGAAGCTTTCTTT. Translating it yields CASRSGTGGEGTEAFF.